Presented here are 5 T cell receptor beta chains from one specimen sequenced in a study of brain T cells in children with intractable seizures (dated by TCRdb to about 2021). The label giving this sample's time point can be read as: resected brain tissue, or blood drawn just prior to surgery. The surgery cases with the highest brain T cell transcript signatures were chosen for TCR beta chain sequencing of brain tissue, and also of blood when blood was available. The library was generated by the immunoSEQ multiplex PCR assay. TCRdb mirrors the immuneACCESS table, restricted to in-frame sequences. Some clones are absent from its copies; in checked studies, under half trace to an unresolved V gene, and the reason for the others is unknown. The sample table shows around 2,700 clones, and around 82% are seen once. The ten biggest clones cover 8.5% to 10% of the sample. Material: resected brain tissue, obtained at surgery. The source is a boy younger than two with hemimegalencephaly and intractable seizures.

Turning to this clone: Other nucleotide sequences in the sample specify the same CDR3. This chain connects TRBV3-1 (or the pseudogene TRBV3-2) to TRBJ1-2; possibly TRBD1 for D (5 bases). CDR3 length: 13 amino acids. CDR1 and CDR2 from the germline V gene are LGHDT and YNNKEL (reference sequence). The germline V and J ends were trimmed by 1 base and 7 bases, with 10 bases remaining between them. DNA for the CDR3: TGTGCCAGCAGCCAAGGGGGCCGGGGTGGCTACACCTTC. It codes for CASSQGGRGGYTF.

The chain links TRBV19 to TRBJ2-5, with 9 bases aligning to TRBD1. Germline CDR1 is LNHDA and CDR2 is SQIVND (reference sequence). The CDR3 runs to 15 residues. J was trimmed by 5 bases and V by 1 base; bases with no gene match: 5. In DNA form, the CDR3 reads TGTGCCAGTAGTATAGGGACAGGGGCGAAGGAGACCCAGTACTTC. Protein: CASSIGTGAKETQYF.

The genes are TRBV19 and TRBJ1-3; no clear D gene. V lost 3 bases and J lost 4, with 7 bases in between. The CDR3 has 13 residues. Germline CDR1 is LNHDA and CDR2 is SQIVND (reference sequence). The CDR3 DNA follows: TGTGCCAGTAGTATCGTTGGAGGAAACACCATATATTTT. It is translated as CASSIVGGNTIYF.

V is TRBV10-2 and J is TRBJ2-2, with D possibly being TRBD2 (6 bases). Trimming took 7 bases from V and 1 from J, leaving 10 bases between them. CDR1 is WSHSY, CDR2 SAAADI, per germline. This CDR3 is 14 amino acids long. The CDR3 here is CASTGLLNTGELFF. In DNA, the CDR3 is TGCGCCAGCACGGGACTCTTGAACACCGGGGAGCTGTTTTTT.

The genes are TRBV30 and TRBJ2-7, with no clear D. Per the germline V gene, CDR1 is GTSNPN and CDR2 is SVGIG (reference sequence). Trimming shortened V by 4 bases and J by 0 bases, and 10 bases separated the two germline ends. This CDR3 is built from 13 residues. The CDR3 spells CAWKGRSSYEQYF. CDR3 DNA: TGTGCCTGGAAAGGTCGTAGCTCCTACGAGCAGTACTTC.